Listed below are T cell receptor beta chains from one sample, sequenced in a study of quantifying T cell responses using KT2 cells. TCRdb re-called the UMI-ligation and nested PCR reads with MiXCR, one entry per CDR3 protein. The table shows over 25,000 distinct CDR3 sequences, with under 13% occurring only once. Sequences were obtained from PBMCs spiked with cells of the T cell clone KT2. The receptors stem from a human donor. Each CDR3 is given with its conserved first and last residue. The D gene is left open where the match is weak. Clone size appears in some rows only: once, few, many, or a class for an expanded clone.

V: TRBV30; D: NA; size: NA; J: TRBJ2-7; CDR3: CAWSVGGDEQYF; DNA: TGTGCCTGGAGTGTAGGAGGCGACGAGCAGTACTTC
V: TRBV7-2; D: NA; size: many; J: TRBJ1-2; CDR3: CASSLESRDYGYTF; DNA: TGTGCCAGCAGCTTAGAGTCCAGGGACTATGGCTACACCTTC
V: TRBV6-4; D: TRBD1; size: many; J: TRBJ2-3; CDR3: CASRDRVESDTQYF; DNA: TGTGCCAGCAGGGACAGGGTCGAGTCAGATACGCAGTATTTT
V: TRBV27; D: NA; size: few; J: TRBJ2-3; CDR3: CASSSLGAEVTDTQYF; DNA: TGTGCCAGCAGTTCCTTAGGGGCTGAAGTCACAGATACGCAGTATTTT
V: TRBV20-1; D: TRBD1; size: many; J: TRBJ1-5; CDR3: CSATGTANQPQHF; DNA: TGCAGTGCTACGGGGACAGCGAATCAGCCCCAGCATTTT
V: TRBV10-3; D: NA; size: many; J: TRBJ1-5; CDR3: CAISERRWGNQPQHF; DNA: TGTGCCATCAGTGAACGAAGGTGGGGCAATCAGCCCCAGCATTTT
V: TRBV2; D: TRBD1; size: NA; J: TRBJ2-7; CDR3: CASSARGYRGRGQYF; DNA: TGTGCCAGCAGTGCCCGCGGTTACAGGGGGAGAGGGCAGTACTTC
V: TRBV27; D: TRBD1; size: NA; J: TRBJ2-7; CDR3: CASSLEGTGSEYF; DNA: TGTGCCAGCAGTTTGGAAGGGACAGGGTCGGAGTACTTC
V: TRBV11-2; D: NA; size: many; J: TRBJ2-5; CDR3: CASSLGGRETQYF; DNA: TGTGCCAGCAGCTTAGGAGGGAGGGAGACCCAGTACTTC
V: TRBV20-1; D: TRBD1; size: many; J: TRBJ1-1; CDR3: CSARSRTGGLNTEAFF; DNA: TGCAGTGCTAGATCCCGGACAGGGGGTTTGAACACTGAAGCTTTCTTT
V: TRBV6-5; D: NA; size: many; J: TRBJ1-1; CDR3: CASSYGWDLLGTEAFF; DNA: TGTGCCAGCAGTTACGGTTGGGACCTCCTGGGCACTGAAGCTTTCTTT
V: TRBV5-6; D: NA; size: NA; J: TRBJ1-3; CDR3: CASSKGNTIYF; DNA: TGTGCCAGCAGCAAAGGAAACACCATATATTTT
V: TRBV2; D: NA; size: many; J: TRBJ2-3; CDR3: CASSAQGPGGSTDTQYF; DNA: TGTGCCAGCAGTGCCCAAGGCCCAGGGGGGTCCACAGATACGCAGTATTTT
V: TRBV7-2; D: TRBD2; size: NA; J: TRBJ2-3; CDR3: CASSLAGTSGGADTQYF; DNA: TGTGCCAGCAGCTTAGCTGGGACTAGCGGGGGGGCAGATACGCAGTATTTT
V: TRBV27; D: NA; size: NA; J: TRBJ2-2; CDR3: CATRDGNTGELFF; DNA: TGTGCCACCCGGGACGGCAACACCGGGGAGCTGTTTTTT
V: TRBV10-3; D: NA; size: many; J: TRBJ2-1; CDR3: CAIRRPGPHNEQFF; DNA: TGTGCCATCAGAAGACCGGGACCTCACAATGAGCAGTTCTTC
V: TRBV3-1; D: NA; size: few; J: TRBJ2-1; CDR3: CASSQGALYYNEQFF; DNA: TGTGCCAGCAGCCAGGGAGCGTTATACTACAATGAGCAGTTCTTC
V: TRBV30; D: NA; size: many; J: TRBJ1-6; CDR3: CAWRAPRGVNSPLHF; DNA: TGTGCCTGGAGGGCCCCCCGAGGGGTCAATTCACCCCTCCACTTT
V: TRBV4-2; D: NA; size: many; J: TRBJ2-2; CDR3: CASSQYLSAPNTGELFF; DNA: TGTGCCAGCAGCCAATATCTTAGCGCCCCGAACACCGGGGAGCTGTTTTTT
V: TRBV20-1; D: TRBD2; size: NA; J: TRBJ2-7; CDR3: CSARGGGRYEQYF; DNA: TGCAGTGCTAGGGGCGGGGGGAGGTACGAGCAGTACTTC
V: TRBV14; D: NA; size: few; J: TRBJ1-1; CDR3: CASSQVSWNTEAFF; DNA: TGTGCCAGCAGCCAAGTCAGCTGGAACACTGAAGCTTTCTTT
V: TRBV24-1; D: NA; size: few; J: TRBJ1-1; CDR3: CATATARSGNTEAFF; DNA: TGTGCCACCGCCACCGCCCGGTCGGGGAACACTGAAGCTTTCTTT
V: TRBV12-3/TRBV12-4; D: NA; size: medium-sized; J: TRBJ1-2; CDR3: CASSLPSDSANYGYTF; DNA: TGTGCCAGCAGTTTACCGTCGGACAGTGCCAACTATGGCTACACCTTC
V: TRBV12-3/TRBV12-4; D: NA; size: many; J: TRBJ1-4; CDR3: CASSLKARIDEKLFF; DNA: TGTGCCAGCAGTTTAAAGGCAAGGATCGATGAAAAACTGTTTTTT
V: TRBV12-3/TRBV12-4; D: NA; size: NA; J: TRBJ1-5; CDR3: CASSFTSGRQPQHF; DNA: TGTGCCAGCAGTTTTACTTCAGGGCGGCAGCCCCAGCATTTT
V: TRBV27; D: TRBD2; size: NA; J: TRBJ2-1; CDR3: CASRVTSGTYNEQFF; DNA: TGTGCCAGCAGAGTAACTAGCGGGACCTACAATGAGCAGTTCTTC
V: TRBV30; D: NA; size: few; J: TRBJ2-5; CDR3: CAWSSGLLIRETQYF; DNA: TGTGCCTGGAGTTCCGGGCTCCTGATCAGAGAGACCCAGTACTTC
V: TRBV18; D: NA; size: NA; J: TRBJ2-1; CDR3: CASSPVTTYNEQFF; DNA: TGTGCCAGCTCACCAGTGACTACCTACAATGAGCAGTTCTTC